This T cell receptor beta chain comes out of a study of molecular identifiers for immune sequencing clone quantification. Germline values: CDR1 SGHAT, CDR2 FQNNGV. The CDR3 has 13 amino acids. In its sample, this clonotype was seen once. Its matching antigen is unknown. A read error may produce the germline difference seen at one junction end. The authors built bulk TCR libraries by previously described methods with listed TCR primers. TCRdb re-derived calls from the PCR reads in MiXCR, one entry per CDR3 protein. The sample contains 68,000 or so distinct CDR3 sequences, 15% to 20% of which appear only once. Study-wide results and limits: With a barcode shared among identical TCR molecules, highly expanded clone sizes could be underestimated. More than 98% of effector molecules, versus under 1% of naive-cell molecules, belonged to clones above 20 RNA copies.

Isolation of naive CD8 T cells was achieved by sorting on a CD8+CD4-CCR7+CD45RA+ phenotype. The clonotype originates from a human donor in good health. Some libraries in this study had Jurkat cell RNA spiked in. This chain uses TRBV11-2 with TRBJ1-1; D call uncertain. Sequenced: naive CD8+ T cells from blood, with Jurkat cell RNA spiked in. Specified subset: FACS-sorted CD8+CD4-CCR7+CD45RA+ naive T cells. The CDR3 loop is CASSLWQITEAFF. Written as DNA, the CDR3 is TGTGCCAGCAGCTTATGGCAGATCACTGAGGCTTTCTTT. The variable domain in full, completed from reference TRBV11-2 and TRBJ1-1, reads EAGVAQSPRYKIIEKRQSVAFWCNPISGHATLYWYQQILGQGPKLLIQFQNNGVVDDSQLPKDRFSAERLKGVDSTLKIQPAKLEDSAVYLCASSLWQITEAFFGQGTRLTVV.